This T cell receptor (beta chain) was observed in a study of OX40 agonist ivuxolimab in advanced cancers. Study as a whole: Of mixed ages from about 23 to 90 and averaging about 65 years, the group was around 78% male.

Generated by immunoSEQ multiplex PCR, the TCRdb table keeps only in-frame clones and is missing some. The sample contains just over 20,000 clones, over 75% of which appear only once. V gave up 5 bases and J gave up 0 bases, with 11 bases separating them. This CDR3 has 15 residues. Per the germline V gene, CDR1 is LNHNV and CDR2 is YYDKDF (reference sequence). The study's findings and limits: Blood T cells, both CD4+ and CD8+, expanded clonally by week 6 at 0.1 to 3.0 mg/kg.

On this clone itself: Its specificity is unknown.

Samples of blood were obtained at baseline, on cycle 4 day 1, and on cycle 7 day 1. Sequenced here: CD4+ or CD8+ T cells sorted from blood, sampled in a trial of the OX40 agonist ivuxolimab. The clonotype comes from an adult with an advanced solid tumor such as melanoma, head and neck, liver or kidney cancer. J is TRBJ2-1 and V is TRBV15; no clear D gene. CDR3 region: CATSLSRDSYNEQFF. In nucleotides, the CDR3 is TGTGCCACCAGCCTTTCAAGGGACTCCTACAATGAGCAGTTCTTC. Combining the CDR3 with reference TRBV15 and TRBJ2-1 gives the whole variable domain DAMVIQNPRYQVTQFGKPVTLSCSQTLNHNVMYWYQQKSSQAPKLLFHYYDKDFNNEADTPDNFQSRRPNTSFCFLDIRSPGLGDTAMYLCATSLSRDSYNEQFFGPGTRLTVL.